The clone carrying this T cell receptor (beta chain) was counted once. Its antigen is as yet unknown. These data are taken from a study of cytomegalovirus exposure and HLA in healthy donors. Overall study results and limits: Altogether, around 160 TCR beta chains were recorded as cytomegalovirus-associated.

With V trimmed by 3 bases and J by 5 bases, 5 bases remained unmatched. CDR3 size: 14 residues. CDR1 and CDR2 (germline): SGHDT, YYEEEE. The repertoire was sequenced with immunoSEQ multiplex PCR; TCRdb's copy has only in-frame clones and lacks some. Of around 54,000 clones in the sample, roughly 89% are singletons; the top ten hold approximately 8.1%. The V gene is TRBV5-6, the J gene TRBJ1-2, with 9 bases that match TRBD1. The material sequenced was PBMCs. This sequence was found in a woman under 30 in good health and CMV-seropositive. DNA of the CDR3: TGTGCCAGCAGCTCTGGGACAGGGACTTATGGCTACACCTTC. Translation gives CASSSGTGTYGYTF.